This T cell receptor beta chain derives from a study of identical twins. Study findings and constraints: Possibly, invariant MAIT and iNKT cells partly confounded zero-insertion analyses. There was an excess of low generation probability in the out-of-frame alpha sequences that twins shared.

The CDR3 contains 14 residues. The V gene's germline CDR1 is LGHDT and CDR2 YNNKEL (reference sequence). V gave up 3 bases and J gave up 4 bases; unmatched junction bases: 2. TCRdb fed the 5' RACE reads into MiXCR, producing one record per CDR3 protein. The sample records under 900,000 distinct CDR3 sequences, around a sixth being singletons. This clonotype was observed a few times. As yet, its antigen is unknown. This sample was shared with a second study, whose subject was T cells expressing NK-cell markers. Per that paper: HCMV specificity of the expanded NKG2C+ T cell clones stayed unclear.

This rearrangement joins TRBV3-1 to TRBJ1-4, with 7 nucleotides matching TRBD1. Material for sequencing was PBMCs. The TCR comes from a woman aged 18-35 years in good health. CDR3 sequence: CASSHRGVNEKLFF. The CDR3 DNA sequence: TGTGCCAGCAGCCACAGGGGGGTTAATGAAAAACTGTTTTTT.